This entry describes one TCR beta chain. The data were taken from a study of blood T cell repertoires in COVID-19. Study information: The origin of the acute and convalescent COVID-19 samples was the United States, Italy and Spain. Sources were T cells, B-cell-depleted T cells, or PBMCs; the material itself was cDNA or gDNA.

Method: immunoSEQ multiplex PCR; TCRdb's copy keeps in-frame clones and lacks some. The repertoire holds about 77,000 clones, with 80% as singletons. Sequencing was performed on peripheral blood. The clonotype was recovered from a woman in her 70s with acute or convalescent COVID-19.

CDR3 sequence reads: CATSSRDSPNSPLHF. CDR3 nucleotide sequence: TGTGCCACCAGCAGCAGGGACAGTCCTAATTCACCCCTCCACTTT. This chain uses TRBV15 with TRBJ1-6; 7 nucleotides line up with TRBD1. The CDR3 is 15 amino acids. Germline trimming cut 3 bases from V and 6 bases from J; bases unmatched to any gene: 5. CDR1 is LNHNV, CDR2 YYDKDF, per germline (reference sequence).